The clone carrying this T cell receptor (beta chain) appeared a single time. The target antigen is unknown. This sample was taken from a study of Graves' ophthalmopathy and Graves' hyperthyroidism. Investigators amplified TCR beta CDR3 regions from RNA transcripts. RT-PCR in the first round used HTBI primers; a second-round multiplex PCR followed. TCRdb ran MiXCR on the multiplex PCR reads and lists one entry per CDR3 protein. The table includes roughly 350,000 distinct CDR3 sequences, roughly a sixth detected once. Points from the study as a whole: Ophthalmopathy cases were distinguished from stable hyperthyroidism by a 13-signature model, reaching just over 85% sensitivity and roughly 81% specificity.

Hyperthyroidism patients had new diagnoses, durations under 2 months, and ages of 18 to 65. The diagnosis combined clinical symptoms, thyroxine, TRAb, thyroid ultrasound and orbital computed tomography scans. Sequenced material: peripheral blood. The receptor was isolated from an adult woman with stable Graves' hyperthyroidism.

CDR3 amino acids: CASSFFGQKDTEAFF. CDR3 DNA sequence: TGTGCCAGCAGTTTTTTTGGACAGAAAGACACTGAAGCTTTCTTT. The chain uses TRBV27 and TRBJ1-1; a weak D match, TRBD1 (6 bases). CDR3 length: 15 residues. Germline values: CDR1 MNHEY, CDR2 SMNVEV (reference sequence). With 3 bases removed from V and 3 bases from J, the gap between germline ends came to 14 bases.